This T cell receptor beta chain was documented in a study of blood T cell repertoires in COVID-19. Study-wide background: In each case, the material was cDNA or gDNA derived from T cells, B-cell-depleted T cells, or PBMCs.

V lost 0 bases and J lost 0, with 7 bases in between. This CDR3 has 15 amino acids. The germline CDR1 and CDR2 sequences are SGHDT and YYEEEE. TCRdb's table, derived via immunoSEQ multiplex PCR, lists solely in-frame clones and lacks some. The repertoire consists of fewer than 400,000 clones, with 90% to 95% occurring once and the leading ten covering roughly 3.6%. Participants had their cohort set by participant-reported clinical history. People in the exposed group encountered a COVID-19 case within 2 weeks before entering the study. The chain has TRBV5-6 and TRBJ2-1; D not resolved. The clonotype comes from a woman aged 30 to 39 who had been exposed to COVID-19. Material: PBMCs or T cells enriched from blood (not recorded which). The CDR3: CASSLVGNSYNEQFF. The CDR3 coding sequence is TGTGCCAGCAGCTTGGTGGGCAACTCCTACAATGAGCAGTTCTTC.